These 13 T cell receptor beta chains were sequenced from one sample in a study of primary melanoma T cells and metastatic recurrence. Sequenced by immunoSEQ multiplex PCR; TCRdb stores in-frame clones only, minus some. The repertoire holds 500 to 750 clones, with around 79% as singletons. The sample consisted of melanoma tumor tissue. The receptors here all came from a human donor with melanoma.

The chain couples TRBV12-5 to TRBJ2-6; 9 bases align to TRBD1. The CDR3 sequence is 18 residues long. V shed 3 bases, J shed 0 bases, and the junction held 6 bases outside the gene matches. Per germline, CDR1 LGHNT and CDR2 FRNRAP. The CDR3 region has the DNA TGTGCTAGTGGTTTAGGGACAGGGACTTTCTCTGGGGCCAACGTCCTGACTTTC. This gives the protein CASGLGTGTFSGANVLTF.

The chain has TRBV29-1 and TRBJ2-1, with D maybe TRBD1 (6 bases). V gave up 4 bases and J gave up 8 bases, with 12 bases separating them. There are 12 residues in the CDR3. Germline V CDR1 and CDR2: SQVTM, ANQGSEA. The CDR3 reads CSVGGPPYEQFF. The CDR3 DNA reads as TGCAGCGTTGGGGGGCCCCCCTATGAGCAGTTCTTC.

This CDR3 reads CASSWTSNTGELFF. The CDR3 DNA reads as TGTGCCAGCAGCTGGACTAGTAACACCGGGGAGCTGTTTTTT. The chain joins TRBV7-7 to TRBJ2-2; 7 nucleotides line up with TRBD2. The germline gives CDR1 SSHAT, CDR2 FNYEAQ (reference sequence). The ends lost 4 bases at V and 2 bases at J; junction bases unmatched: 1. CDR3 length: 14 amino acids.

The chain employs TRBV28 and TRBJ2-7; D may be TRBD2 (6 bases). The germline V gene encodes CDR1 MDHEN and CDR2 SYDVKM. The CDR3 consists of 16 residues. V dropped 3 bases and J dropped 2 bases, with 17 bases sitting between them. The CDR3, as DNA: TGTGCCAGCAGTTTTACCCTAGCGCTTACTACCTACGAGCAGTACTTC. This sequence encodes CASSFTLALTTYEQYF.

The chain carries TRBV11-3 and TRBJ1-1; no reliable D call. This CDR3 has 14 residues. Between the trimmed V and J ends, which lost 2 bases and 1 base, there was a span of 8 bases. CDR1 is SGHNT, CDR2 YENEEA, per germline. The CDR3 spells CASSLFRGNTEAFF. CDR3 nucleotides: TGTGCCAGCAGCTTATTCCGGGGGAACACTGAAGCTTTCTTT.

By share, this clone counts as large. V and J are TRBV6-8 and TRBJ2-7, with D possibly being TRBD1 (5 bases). V lost 7 bases and J lost 1, with 17 bases in between. The CDR3 runs to 15 residues. CDR1 is MNHGY and CDR2 is SAAAGT in the germline V gene. The DNA for the CDR3 is TGTGCCAGCAACAATTTAGGGGTTAGGTCCTACGAGCAGTACTTC. The encoded protein is CASNNLGVRSYEQYF.

DNA of the CDR3: TGTGCTAGTGGTTTGATTGGGCAGCGCCCGGGGCCCCAGCATTTT. It yields the protein CASGLIGQRPGPQHF. V usage is TRBV12-5 and J usage is TRBJ1-5, with unresolved D. This CDR3 is built from 15 residues. Germline V gene sequence: CDR1 LGHNT, CDR2 FRNRAP. The V gene lost 2 bases and the J gene lost 9 bases, with 17 bases spanning the gap.

V and J are TRBV6-8 and TRBJ1-4, with 7 bases fitting TRBD1. With 4 bases clipped from V and 5 bases from J, the junction kept 4 bases outside the gene matches. From germline, CDR1 is MNHGY and CDR2 SAAAGT. This CDR3 comprises 14 residues. The CDR3 DNA follows: TGTGCCAGCAGTTCGGGACAGAAGAATGAAAAACTGTTTTTT. Translation gives CASSSGQKNEKLFF.

In this sample, this clone turned up a few times. This chain links TRBV23-1 with TRBJ2-2; D is uncertain. TRBV23-1 is designated an ORF whose function remains uncertain. The CDR3 consists of 14 residues. V was pared by 7 bases and J by 0 bases, with 9 bases between. CDR3 sequence (DNA): TGCGCCAGCATCCAGGCAGCGAACACCGGGGAGCTGTTTTTT. Its translation: CASIQAANTGELFF.

Only one count was recorded for this clone. The chain links TRBV6-8 to TRBJ2-7; TRBD2 matches 8 bases. The CDR3 sequence is 14 residues long. In germline, CDR1 is MNHGY, CDR2 SAAAGT. The V segment lost 5 bases and the J segment 0 bases; nucleotides outside the gene matches: 3. This CDR3 is CASSLGLASYEQYF. The CDR3, as DNA: TGTGCCAGCAGTCTCGGACTAGCCTCCTACGAGCAGTACTTC.

The chain has TRBV6-8 and TRBJ2-7, with TRBD1 identical over 8 bases. With 5 bases clipped from V and 7 bases from J, the junction kept 10 bases outside the gene matches. There are 14 residues in the CDR3. Germline CDR1 MNHGY, CDR2 SAAAGT. The CDR3 protein is CASSTPTGAEEQYF. The CDR3 bases are TGTGCCAGCAGTACGCCGACAGGGGCGGAGGAGCAGTACTTC.

This clone occurred once. The chain couples TRBV5-1 to TRBJ2-3, with 7 nucleotides matching TRBD1. The CDR3 runs to 15 residues. V dropped 1 base and J dropped 4; count of bases not matched to a gene: 6. Germline CDR1 is SGHRS and CDR2 is YFSETQ. The CDR3 is CASSLPRQGPDTQYF. DNA of the CDR3: TGCGCCAGCAGCTTGCCGAGACAGGGCCCAGATACGCAGTATTTT.

The chain employs TRBV19 and TRBJ1-2; 7 nucleotides agree with TRBD1. The CDR3 totals 15 residues. Germline V lookup: CDR1 LNHDA, CDR2 SQIVND (reference sequence). The V gene end was trimmed by 4 bases and the J gene end by 7 bases; junction bases not matched to a gene: 12. The CDR3 region has the DNA TGTGCCAGTAGTACGCAAAACAGGGGAAAGAGTGGCTACACCTTC. This codes for CASSTQNRGKSGYTF.